The entry below gives a single TCR beta chain sequence along with its context. The source of the sample is a study of memory CD8 T cells in hepatitis C reinfection. Study in general: After reinfection, two primary-infection resolvers became chronically infected.

CDR3 size: 16 residues. Trimming cost V 5 bases and J 6 bases; bases outside gene matches: 9. Germline V lookup: CDR1 PRHDT, CDR2 FYEKMQ (reference sequence). The time point denotes: pre-reinfection, 55 to 20 weeks before reinfection detection. The sorted cells went straight to TCR sequencing with no prior in vitro expansion. A couple of donors provided sorted CD3+ CD8+ CD45RO- naive CD8 T cells at all three reinfection time points. Profiled with immunoSEQ multiplex PCR; TCRdb holds only in-frame clones, not every one. Among just over 50,000 clones listed, 89% were seen once. The chain uses TRBV13 and TRBJ2-1, with TRBD2 matching over 11 bases. Sequenced: naive CD8+ T cells sorted from blood. The source of this sequence is a man younger than 35 with hepatitis C virus infection. CDR3 DNA sequence: TGTGCCAGCAGCGTCCTACTAGCGGGAGTCTTCAATGAGCAGTTCTTC. This sequence encodes CASSVLLAGVFNEQFF.